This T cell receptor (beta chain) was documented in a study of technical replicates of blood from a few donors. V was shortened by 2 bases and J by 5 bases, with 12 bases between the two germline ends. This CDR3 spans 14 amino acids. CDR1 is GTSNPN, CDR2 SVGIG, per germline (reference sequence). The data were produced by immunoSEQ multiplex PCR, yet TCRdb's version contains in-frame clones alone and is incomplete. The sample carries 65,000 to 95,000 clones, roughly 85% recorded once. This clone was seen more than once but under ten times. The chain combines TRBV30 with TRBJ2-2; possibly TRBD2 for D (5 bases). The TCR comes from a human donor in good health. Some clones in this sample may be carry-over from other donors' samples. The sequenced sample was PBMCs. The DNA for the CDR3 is TGTGCCTGGAGTTTAGGAGCGGTAACCGGGGAGCTGTTTTTT. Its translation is CAWSLGAVTGELFF.